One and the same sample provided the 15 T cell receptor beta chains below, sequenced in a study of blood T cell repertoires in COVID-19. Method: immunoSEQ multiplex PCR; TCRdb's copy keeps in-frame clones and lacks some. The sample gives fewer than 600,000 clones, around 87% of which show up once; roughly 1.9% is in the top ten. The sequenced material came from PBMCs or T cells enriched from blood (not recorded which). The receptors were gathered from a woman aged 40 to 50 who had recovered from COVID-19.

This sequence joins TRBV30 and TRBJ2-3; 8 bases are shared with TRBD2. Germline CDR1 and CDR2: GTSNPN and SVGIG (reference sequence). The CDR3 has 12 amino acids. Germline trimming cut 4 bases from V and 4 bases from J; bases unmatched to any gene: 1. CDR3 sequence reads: CAWNGGADTQYF. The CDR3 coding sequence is TGTGCCTGGAACGGGGGGGCAGATACGCAGTATTTT.

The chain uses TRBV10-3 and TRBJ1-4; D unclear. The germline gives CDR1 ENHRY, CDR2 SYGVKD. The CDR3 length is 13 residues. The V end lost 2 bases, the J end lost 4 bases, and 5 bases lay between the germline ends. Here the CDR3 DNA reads TGTGCCATCAGTGAGCCTTATAATGAAAAACTGTTTTTT. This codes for CAISEPYNEKLFF.

CDR3 sequence: CASSQEGREVPGNTIYF. The DNA of the CDR3 is TGTGCCAGCAGCCAAGAAGGGCGGGAGGTTCCTGGAAACACCATATATTTT. This chain links TRBV3-1 (or the pseudogene TRBV3-2) with TRBJ1-3; D is unclear. Trimming took off 0 bases at V and 2 bases at J, with 14 bases between the two ends. The CDR3 loop spans 17 amino acids. From germline, CDR1 is LGHDT and CDR2 YNNKEL (reference sequence).

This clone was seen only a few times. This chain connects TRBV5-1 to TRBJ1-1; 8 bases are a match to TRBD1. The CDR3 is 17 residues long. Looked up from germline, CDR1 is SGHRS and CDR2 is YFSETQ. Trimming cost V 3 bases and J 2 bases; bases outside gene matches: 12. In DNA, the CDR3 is TGCGCCAGCAGCTCCCCTAGGGGACAGGAGATAAACACTGAAGCTTTCTTT. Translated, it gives CASSSPRGQEINTEAFF.

CDR3 sequence (DNA): TGCGCCAGCAGCCTGATGAGGAACTACGAGCAGTACTTC. Translated: CASSLMRNYEQYF. This chain links TRBV5-1 with TRBJ2-7; D is uncertain. Germline assignment: CDR1 SGHRS and CDR2 YFSETQ. The germline V and J ends were trimmed by 4 bases and 3 bases, with 11 bases remaining between them. The length of the CDR3 is 13 residues.

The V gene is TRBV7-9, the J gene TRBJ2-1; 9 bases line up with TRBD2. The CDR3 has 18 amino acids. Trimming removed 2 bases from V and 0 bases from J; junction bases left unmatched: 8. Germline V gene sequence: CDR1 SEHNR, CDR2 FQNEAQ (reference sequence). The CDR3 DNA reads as TGTGCCAGCAGCTTAATCGGGGGTAGCGGGAGCTCCTACAATGAGCAGTTCTTC. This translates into CASSLIGGSGSSYNEQFF.

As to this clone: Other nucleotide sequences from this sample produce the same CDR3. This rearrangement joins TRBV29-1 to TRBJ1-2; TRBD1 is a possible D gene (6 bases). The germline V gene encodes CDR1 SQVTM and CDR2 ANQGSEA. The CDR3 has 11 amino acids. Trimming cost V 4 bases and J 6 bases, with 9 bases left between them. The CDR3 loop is CSVVGQNGYTF. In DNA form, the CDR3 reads TGCAGCGTTGTCGGACAGAATGGCTACACCTTC.

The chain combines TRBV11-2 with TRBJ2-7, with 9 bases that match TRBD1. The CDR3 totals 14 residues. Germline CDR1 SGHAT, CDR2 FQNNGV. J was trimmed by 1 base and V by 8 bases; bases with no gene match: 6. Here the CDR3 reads CASGGQGGSYEQYF. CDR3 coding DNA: TGTGCCAGCGGGGGACAGGGAGGGTCCTACGAGCAGTACTTC.

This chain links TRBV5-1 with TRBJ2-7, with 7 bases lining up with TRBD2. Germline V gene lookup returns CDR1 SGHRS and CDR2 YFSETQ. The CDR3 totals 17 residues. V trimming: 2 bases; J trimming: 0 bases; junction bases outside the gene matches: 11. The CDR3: CASSFGVGRDYSYEQYF. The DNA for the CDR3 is TGCGCCAGCAGCTTTGGGGTGGGAAGGGACTACTCCTACGAGCAGTACTTC.

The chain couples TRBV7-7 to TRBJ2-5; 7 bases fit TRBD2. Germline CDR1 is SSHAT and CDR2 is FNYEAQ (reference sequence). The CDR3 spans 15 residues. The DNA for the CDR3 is TGTGCTAGCGCGGCTCTCGGGGGGATCCAAGAGACCCAGTACTTC. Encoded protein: CASAALGGIQETQYF.

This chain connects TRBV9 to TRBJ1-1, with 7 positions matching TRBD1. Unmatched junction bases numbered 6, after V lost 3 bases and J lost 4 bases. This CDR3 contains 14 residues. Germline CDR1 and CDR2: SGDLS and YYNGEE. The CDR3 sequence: CASSDRSGGTEAFF. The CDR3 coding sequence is TGTGCCAGCAGCGACCGATCAGGGGGCACTGAAGCTTTCTTT.

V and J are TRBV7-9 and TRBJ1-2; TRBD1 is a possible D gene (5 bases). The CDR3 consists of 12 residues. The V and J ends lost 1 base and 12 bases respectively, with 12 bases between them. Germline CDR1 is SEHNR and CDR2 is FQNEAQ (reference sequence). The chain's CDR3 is CASSLEAGRHTF. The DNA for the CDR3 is TGTGCCAGCAGCTTAGAGGCGGGGCGCCACACCTTC.

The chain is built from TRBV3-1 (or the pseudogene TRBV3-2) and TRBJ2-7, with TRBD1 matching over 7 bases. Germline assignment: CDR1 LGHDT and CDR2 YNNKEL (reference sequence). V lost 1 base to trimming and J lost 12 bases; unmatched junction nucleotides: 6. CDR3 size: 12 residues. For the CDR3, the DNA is TGTGCCAGCAGCCAAGCTACGACAGGGAGGTACTTC. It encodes CASSQATTGRYF.

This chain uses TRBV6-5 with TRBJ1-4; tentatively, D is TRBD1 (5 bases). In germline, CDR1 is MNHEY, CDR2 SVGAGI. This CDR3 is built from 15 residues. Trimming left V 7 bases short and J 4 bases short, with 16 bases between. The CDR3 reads CASTHRRRGNEKLFF. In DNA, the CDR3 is TGTGCCAGCACCCATCGAAGAAGGGGTAATGAAAAACTGTTTTTT.

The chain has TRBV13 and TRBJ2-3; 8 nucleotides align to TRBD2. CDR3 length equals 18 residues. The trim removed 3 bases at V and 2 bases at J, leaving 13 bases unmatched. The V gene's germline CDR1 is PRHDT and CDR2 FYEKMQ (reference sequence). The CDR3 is CASSFGVTSGRATDTQYF. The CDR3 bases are TGTGCCAGCAGCTTCGGGGTAACGAGCGGGAGAGCCACAGATACGCAGTATTTT.